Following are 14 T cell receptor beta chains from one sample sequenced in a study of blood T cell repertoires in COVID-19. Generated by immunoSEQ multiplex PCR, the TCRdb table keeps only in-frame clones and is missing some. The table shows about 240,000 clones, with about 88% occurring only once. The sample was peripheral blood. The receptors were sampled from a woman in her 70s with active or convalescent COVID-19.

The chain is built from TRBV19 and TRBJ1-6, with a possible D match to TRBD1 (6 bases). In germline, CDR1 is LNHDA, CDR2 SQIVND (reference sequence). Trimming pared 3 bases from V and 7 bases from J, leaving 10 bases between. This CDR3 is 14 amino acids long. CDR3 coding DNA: TGTGCCAGTAGTATCCCAGGGGTAAATTCACCCCTCCACTTT. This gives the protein CASSIPGVNSPLHF. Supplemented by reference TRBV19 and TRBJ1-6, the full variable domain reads DGGITQSPKYLFRKEGQNVTLSCEQNLNHDAMYWYRQDPGQGLRLIYYSQIVNDFQKGDIAEGYSVSREKKESFPLTVTSAQKNPTAFYLCASSIPGVNSPLHFGNGTRLTVT.

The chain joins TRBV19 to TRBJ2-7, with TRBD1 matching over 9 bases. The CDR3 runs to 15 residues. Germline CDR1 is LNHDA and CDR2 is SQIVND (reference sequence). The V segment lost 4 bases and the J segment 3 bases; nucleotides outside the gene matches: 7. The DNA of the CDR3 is TGTGCCAGTAGTACCCCGGGACAGGGCTTCTACGAGCAGTACTTC. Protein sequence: CASSTPGQGFYEQYF.

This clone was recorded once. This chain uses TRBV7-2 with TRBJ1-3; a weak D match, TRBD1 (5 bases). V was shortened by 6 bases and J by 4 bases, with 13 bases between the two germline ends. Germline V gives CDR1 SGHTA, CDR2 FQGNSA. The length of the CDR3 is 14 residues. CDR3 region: CASRKSGGGNTIYF. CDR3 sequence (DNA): TGTGCCAGCAGGAAATCGGGGGGGGGAAACACCATATATTTT.

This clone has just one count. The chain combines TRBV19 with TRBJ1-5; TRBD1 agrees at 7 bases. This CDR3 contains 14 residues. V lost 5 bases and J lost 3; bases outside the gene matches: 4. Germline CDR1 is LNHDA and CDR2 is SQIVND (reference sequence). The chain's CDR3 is CASSYRGYNQPQHF. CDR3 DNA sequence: TGTGCCAGTAGTTACAGGGGCTACAATCAGCCCCAGCATTTT.

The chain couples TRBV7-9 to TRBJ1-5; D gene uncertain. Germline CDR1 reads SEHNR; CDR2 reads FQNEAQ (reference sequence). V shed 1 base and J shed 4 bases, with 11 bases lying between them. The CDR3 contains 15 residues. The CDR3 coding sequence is TGTGCCAGCAGCTTAGATCAGTTTCCGAATCAGCCCCAGCATTTT. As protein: CASSLDQFPNQPQHF.

The CDR3 nucleotides read TGTGCCAGCAGCCAACGCGCAGGGACTCGCGGCTACACCTTC. Translating gives CASSQRAGTRGYTF. The chain is built from TRBV3-1 (or the pseudogene TRBV3-2) and TRBJ1-2; possibly TRBD1 for D (5 bases). The germline CDR1 and CDR2 sequences are LGHDT and YNNKEL (reference sequence). V lost 2 bases and J 8 bases, leaving 15 bases between the germline ends. The CDR3 has 14 residues.

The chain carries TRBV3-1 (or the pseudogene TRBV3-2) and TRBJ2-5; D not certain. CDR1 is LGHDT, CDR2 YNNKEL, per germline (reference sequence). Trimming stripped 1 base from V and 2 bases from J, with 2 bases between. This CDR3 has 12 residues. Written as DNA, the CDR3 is TGTGCCAGCAGCCAAGTACAAGAGACCCAGTACTTC. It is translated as CASSQVQETQYF.

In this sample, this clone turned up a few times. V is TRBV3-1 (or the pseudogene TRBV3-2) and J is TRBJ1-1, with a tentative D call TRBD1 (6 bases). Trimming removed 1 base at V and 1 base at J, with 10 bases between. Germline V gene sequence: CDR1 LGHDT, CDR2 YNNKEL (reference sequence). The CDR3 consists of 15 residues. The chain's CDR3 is CASSQGPTGNTEAFF. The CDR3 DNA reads TGTGCCAGCAGCCAAGGGCCGACAGGGAACACTGAAGCTTTCTTT.

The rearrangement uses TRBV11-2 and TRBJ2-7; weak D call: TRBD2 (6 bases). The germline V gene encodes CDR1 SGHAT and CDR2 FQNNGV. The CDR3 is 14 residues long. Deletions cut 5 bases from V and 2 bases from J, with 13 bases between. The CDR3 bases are TGTGCCAGCAGCCTCGGGACGGGAGCCTACGAGCAGTACTTC. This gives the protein CASSLGTGAYEQYF.

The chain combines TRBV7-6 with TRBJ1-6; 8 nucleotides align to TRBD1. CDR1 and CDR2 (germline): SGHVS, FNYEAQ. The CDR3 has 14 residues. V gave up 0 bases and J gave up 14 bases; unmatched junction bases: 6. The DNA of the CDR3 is TGTGCCAGCAGCTTAGCTGTGACAGGGGTGTCCCTCCACTTT. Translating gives CASSLAVTGVSLHF.

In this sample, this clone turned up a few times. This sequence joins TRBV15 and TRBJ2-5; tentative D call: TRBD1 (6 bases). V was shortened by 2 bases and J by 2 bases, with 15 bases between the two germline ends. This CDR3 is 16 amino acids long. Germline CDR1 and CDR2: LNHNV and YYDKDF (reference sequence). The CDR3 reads CATSRMPRGRQETQYF. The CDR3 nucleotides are TGTGCCACCAGCAGAATGCCCAGGGGCCGACAAGAGACCCAGTACTTC.

CDR3 amino acids: CASSRQQGVSEQYF. CDR3 nucleotide sequence: TGTGCCAGCAGCCGACAACAGGGGGTGAGCGAGCAGTACTTC. This chain connects TRBV7-6 to TRBJ2-7; 8 bases align to TRBD1. CDR3 size: 14 residues. The germline CDR1 and CDR2 sequences are SGHVS and FNYEAQ. Trimming took 5 bases from V and 6 from J; bases not matched to a gene: 9. Full variable domain (remainder filled in from reference TRBV7-6 and TRBJ2-7): GAGVSQSPRYKVTKRGQDVALRCDPISGHVSLYWYRQALGQGPEFLTYFNYEAQQDKSGLPNDRFSAERPEGSISTLTIQRTEQRDSAMYRCASSRQQGVSEQYFGPGTRLTVT.

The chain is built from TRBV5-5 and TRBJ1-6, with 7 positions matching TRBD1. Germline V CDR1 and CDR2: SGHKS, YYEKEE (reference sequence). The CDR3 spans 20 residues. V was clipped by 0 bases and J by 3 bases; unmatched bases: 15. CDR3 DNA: TGTGCCAGCAGCTTGGGCGGGTCTCGAGTTTGGGACAGCTATAATTCACCCCTCCACTTT. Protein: CASSLGGSRVWDSYNSPLHF.

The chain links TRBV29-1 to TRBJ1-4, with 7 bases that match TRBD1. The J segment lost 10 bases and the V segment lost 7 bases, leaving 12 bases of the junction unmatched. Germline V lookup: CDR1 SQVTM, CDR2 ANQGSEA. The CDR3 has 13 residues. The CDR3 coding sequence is TGCAGCGCCCTCGAAAGGGGGCTCGGAAAACTGTTTTTT. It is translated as CSALERGLGKLFF.